The 15 T cell receptor beta chains in this list originate from one sample, sequenced in a study of shared clonotypes between healthy human individuals (dated by TCRdb to the early 2020s). Library preparation used the immunoSEQ multiplex PCR assay. In its TCRdb copy, this immuneACCESS table keeps in-frame sequences only and misses some clones. Where compared with another copy, unresolved V genes explain less than half of these, and the others have no known cause. The sample table shows some 1.1 million clones, and 60% to 85% are seen once. The leading ten clones occupy 0.89% of the sample. The specimen sequenced was memory CD4+ T cells from PBMCs. The cell subset or site tag for this specimen amounts to: CD45RA-negative fraction. The receptors here all came from a man between 18 and 29 years old in good health. Some clones in this sample may be carry-over from other donors' samples.

The chain links TRBV7-7 to TRBJ2-2; TRBD1 is a possible D gene (6 bases). This CDR3 contains 19 residues. The V gene lost 1 base and the J gene lost 3 bases, with 21 bases spanning the gap. CDR1 and CDR2 (germline): SSHAT, FNYEAQ (reference sequence). The CDR3 sequence: CASSLDVLERYRDTGELFF. CDR3 coding DNA: TGTGCCAGCAGCTTAGACGTATTGGAGCGGTACAGGGACACCGGGGAGCTGTTTTTT.

This sequence joins TRBV5-6 and TRBJ2-3; 9 bases align to TRBD1. The CDR3 extends over 16 amino acids. With V trimmed by 4 bases and J by 5 bases, 11 bases remained unmatched. Germline V gene sequence: CDR1 SGHDT, CDR2 YYEEEE. CDR3 in amino acids: CASSPGWDREIDTQYF. CDR3 coding DNA: TGTGCCAGCAGCCCGGGGTGGGACAGGGAGATAGATACGCAGTATTTT.

The chain uses TRBV29-1 and TRBJ2-3; no clear D gene. Trimming took 4 bases from V and 4 from J, leaving 12 bases between them. There are 13 residues in the CDR3. The germline V gene has CDR1 SQVTM and CDR2 ANQGSEA. The CDR3 DNA follows: TGCAGCGTTGGGAGTCGGGCGCCAGATACGCAGTATTTT. It yields the protein CSVGSRAPDTQYF.

The rearrangement uses TRBV28 and TRBJ1-4; 7 nucleotides line up with TRBD1. This CDR3 has 14 residues. The V gene's germline CDR1 is MDHEN and CDR2 SYDVKM. V lost 6 bases to trimming and J lost 7 bases; unmatched junction nucleotides: 8. This CDR3 reads CASSNRGTVEKLFF. The DNA of the CDR3 is TGTGCCAGCAGCAATCGAGGGACAGTTGAAAAACTGTTTTTT.

The chain uses TRBV4-2 and TRBJ1-5, with D hard to call. CDR3 length: 16 amino acids. The V end was cut by 0 bases, the J end by 4 bases, with 13 bases between. CDR1 and CDR2 from the germline V gene are LGHNA and YNFKEQ. CDR3 region: CASSQEEGTGNQPQHF. CDR3 DNA: TGTGCCAGCAGCCAAGAAGAGGGTACGGGGAATCAGCCCCAGCATTTT.

V and J are TRBV7-8 and TRBJ1-2; D possibly corresponds to TRBD1 (5 bases). With 5 bases removed from V and 8 bases from J, the gap between germline ends came to 15 bases. CDR1 and CDR2 (germline): SGHVS, FQNEAQ. The CDR3 length is 13 residues. The CDR3, as DNA: TGTGCCAGCAGCGGGGACGTGTCAGGGGGCTACACCTTC. Translated, it gives CASSGDVSGGYTF.

This chain links TRBV11-3 with TRBJ1-5; 8 nucleotides match TRBD1. After removal of 0 bases from V and 7 bases from J, the junction contained 5 bases not matched to a gene. The CDR3 extends over 15 amino acids. CDR1 and CDR2 from the germline V gene are SGHNT and YENEEA. The CDR3 DNA reads TGTGCCAGCAGCTTAGACCCGGACAGGGACCAGCCCCAGCATTTT. Residues: CASSLDPDRDQPQHF.

In this sample, this clone turned up a few times. This chain connects TRBV7-3 to TRBJ2-3; no clear D gene. This CDR3 spans 12 amino acids. Germline CDR1 reads SGHTA; CDR2 reads FQGTGA. Trimming shortened V by 5 bases and J by 8 bases, and 11 bases separated the two germline ends. DNA of the CDR3: TGTGCCAGCAGCCCAGACCCGGGTACGCAGTATTTT. Its translation: CASSPDPGTQYF.

The gene calls are TRBV28 and TRBJ1-2; a possible D gene is TRBD1 (6 bases). V shed 8 bases and J shed 7 bases, with 23 bases lying between them. The CDR3 has 15 amino acids. Germline CDR1 MDHEN, CDR2 SYDVKM. The CDR3 loop is CASRNWGAEMGGYTF. DNA of the CDR3: TGTGCCAGCCGAAACTGGGGGGCAGAAATGGGTGGCTACACCTTC.

The chain uses TRBV7-2 and TRBJ2-7; a possible D gene is TRBD2 (5 bases). The CDR3 has 18 residues. Trimming removed 0 bases at V and 7 bases at J, with 25 bases between. The germline V gene has CDR1 SGHTA and CDR2 FQGNSA. The CDR3 DNA sequence: TGTGCCAGCAGCTTAGCGCCTTCGTCGAGCGGAGCGGCGTCGGAGCAGTACTTC. Translating it yields CASSLAPSSSGAASEQYF.

V gene TRBV11-2 combines with J gene TRBJ1-2; no firm D call. Trimming cost V 4 bases and J 5 bases, with 11 bases left between them. This CDR3 is 13 amino acids long. The germline gives CDR1 SGHAT, CDR2 FQNNGV. The CDR3 DNA reads as TGTGCCAGCAGCTCCCGGGGTCTTTATGGCTACACCTTC. It translates to CASSSRGLYGYTF.

The chain couples TRBV6-6 to TRBJ2-7; perhaps TRBD1 as D (5 bases). Trimming shortened V by 4 bases and J by 2 bases, and 18 bases separated the two germline ends. The CDR3 totals 16 residues. Germline V gene data show CDR1 as MNHNY and CDR2 as SVGAGI (reference sequence). The CDR3 is CASSSPADTGTYEQYF. CDR3 bases: TGTGCCAGCAGTTCTCCGGCGGACACCGGAACCTACGAGCAGTACTTC.

The chain carries TRBV27 and TRBJ2-5; 8 nucleotides agree with TRBD2. V shed 5 bases, J shed 13 bases, and the junction held 12 bases outside the gene matches. Germline V lookup: CDR1 MNHEY, CDR2 SMNVEV (reference sequence). This CDR3 is built from 13 residues. CDR3 nucleotides: TGTGCCAGCAGTATCGGGGAGGGGACTAGTAGGTACTTC. Amino acids: CASSIGEGTSRYF.

Worth noting for this clone: Within the sample, other DNA sequences also encode this same CDR3. The chain joins TRBV5-1 to TRBJ2-1; D is undetermined. V was shortened by 2 bases and J by 1 base, with 7 bases between the two germline ends. The CDR3 contains 14 residues. CDR1 is SGHRS and CDR2 is YFSETQ in the germline V gene. CDR3 sequence reads: CASSFPSSYNEQFF. CDR3 sequence (DNA): TGCGCCAGCAGCTTTCCTAGTTCCTACAATGAGCAGTTCTTC.

The chain couples TRBV6-1 to TRBJ1-5; the match to TRBD1 covers 8 bases. Germline assignment: CDR1 MNHNS and CDR2 SASEGT. The V gene end was trimmed by 4 bases and the J gene end by 6 bases; junction bases not matched to a gene: 5. The CDR3 consists of 14 residues. The CDR3 region is CASSGTGSVQPQHF. CDR3 nucleotides: TGTGCCAGCAGTGGGACAGGGAGTGTTCAGCCCCAGCATTTT.